This T cell receptor beta chain appears in the sequencing data of a study of cytomegalovirus exposure and HLA in healthy donors. Study-wide results and caveats: Fewer N-insertions than the roughly 670-donor mean were reportedly shown by an Asian-associated ancestry cluster in a later analysis. Sequencing likely produced, as an artifact, a cluster of highly shared sequence variants. Reports indicate that TCR beta sequences accurately predicted the HLA-A and HLA-B alleles of most subjects. Among TCR beta chains, those listed as cytomegalovirus-associated numbered around 160.

It was with 60 Vbeta and 13 Jbeta primers that the PCR ran. The method was immunoSEQ multiplex PCR; TCRdb's version includes in-frame clones alone and lacks a portion of them. The data contain about 190,000 clones, roughly 80% of them singletons. This clone was seen a handful of times. The antigen is unknown. Germline loops: CDR1 MNHNY, CDR2 SVGAGI (reference sequence). The CDR3 sequence is 13 residues long. V lost 10 bases and J lost 9; bases outside the gene matches: 9. The clonotype was recovered from a man in his forties in good health and CMV-seropositive. What was sequenced was PBMCs. The rearrangement uses TRBV6-6 and TRBJ1-6; 7 bases agree with TRBD1. Here the CDR3 DNA reads TGTGCCAACCTAGACAGGGCTGGTTCACCCCTCCACTTT. This sequence encodes CANLDRAGSPLHF.